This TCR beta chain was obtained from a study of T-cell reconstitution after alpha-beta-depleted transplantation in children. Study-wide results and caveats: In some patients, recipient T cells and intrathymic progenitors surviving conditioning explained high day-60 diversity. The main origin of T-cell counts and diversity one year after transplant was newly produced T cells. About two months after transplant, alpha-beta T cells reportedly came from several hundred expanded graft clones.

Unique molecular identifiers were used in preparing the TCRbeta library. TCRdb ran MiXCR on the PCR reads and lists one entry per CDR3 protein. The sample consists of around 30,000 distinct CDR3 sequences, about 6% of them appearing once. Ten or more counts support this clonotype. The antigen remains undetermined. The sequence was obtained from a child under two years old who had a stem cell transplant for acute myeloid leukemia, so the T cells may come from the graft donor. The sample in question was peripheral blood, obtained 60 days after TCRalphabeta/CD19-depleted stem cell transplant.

CDR3 in amino acids: CASSQAPGRDQPQHF. Written as DNA, the CDR3 is TGCGCCAGCAGCCAAGCCCCTGGACGGGATCAGCCCCAGCATTTT. The rearrangement uses TRBV4-3 and TRBJ1-5; D gene uncertain. Trimming shortened V by 1 base and J by 5 bases, and 12 bases separated the two germline ends. The CDR3 runs 15 residues. From germline, CDR1 is LGHNA and CDR2 YSLEER.